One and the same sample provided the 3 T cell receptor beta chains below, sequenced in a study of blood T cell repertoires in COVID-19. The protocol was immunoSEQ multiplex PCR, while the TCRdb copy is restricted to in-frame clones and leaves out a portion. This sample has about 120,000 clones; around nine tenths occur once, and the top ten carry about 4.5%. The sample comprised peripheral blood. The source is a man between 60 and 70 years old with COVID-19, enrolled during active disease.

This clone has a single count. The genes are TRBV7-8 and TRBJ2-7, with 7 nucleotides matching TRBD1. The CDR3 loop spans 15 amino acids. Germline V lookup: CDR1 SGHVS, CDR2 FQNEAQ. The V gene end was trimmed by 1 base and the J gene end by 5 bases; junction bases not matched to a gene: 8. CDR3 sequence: CASSLDPGQQNEQYF. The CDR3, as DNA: TGTGCCAGCAGCTTAGATCCGGGACAGCAAAACGAGCAGTACTTC.

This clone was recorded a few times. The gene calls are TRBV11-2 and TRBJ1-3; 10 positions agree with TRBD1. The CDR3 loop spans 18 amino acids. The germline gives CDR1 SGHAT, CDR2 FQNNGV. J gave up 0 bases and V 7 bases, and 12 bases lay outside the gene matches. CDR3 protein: CASNLGQGGISSGNTIYF. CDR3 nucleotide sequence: TGTGCCAGCAACCTAGGACAGGGGGGAATTAGCTCTGGAAACACCATATATTTT.

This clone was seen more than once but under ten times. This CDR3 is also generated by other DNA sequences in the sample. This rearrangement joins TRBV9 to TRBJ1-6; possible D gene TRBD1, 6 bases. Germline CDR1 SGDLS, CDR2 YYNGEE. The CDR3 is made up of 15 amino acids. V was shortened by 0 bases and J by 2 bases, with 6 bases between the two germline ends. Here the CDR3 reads CASSVAGAYNSPLHF. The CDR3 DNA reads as TGTGCCAGCAGCGTAGCAGGGGCCTATAATTCACCCCTCCACTTT.